Shown below are 21 T cell receptor beta chains from a single sample sequenced in a study of blood T cell repertoires in COVID-19. Using immunoSEQ multiplex PCR, the repertoire was profiled, and TCRdb retains in-frame clones only, with some absent. Of 300,000 to 450,000 clones in the sample, 88% are singletons; the top ten hold about 1.1%. Sequencing used PBMCs or T cells enriched from blood (not recorded which). The receptors originated from a woman between 18 and 29 years old who had recovered from COVID-19.

The chain has TRBV5-5 and TRBJ2-5; D might be TRBD1 (6 bases). With 0 bases removed from V and 5 bases from J, the gap between germline ends came to 14 bases. This CDR3 is 15 amino acids long. Germline CDR1 is SGHKS and CDR2 is YYEKEE (reference sequence). CDR3 amino acids: CASSLDDRYLETQYF. In DNA form, the CDR3 reads TGTGCCAGCAGCTTGGACGACAGGTATCTGGAGACCCAGTACTTC.

In this sample, this clone turned up once. The CDR3 loop is CASSRGAKGDGYTF. CDR3 DNA: TGTGCCAGCAGCCGGGGGGCCAAGGGGGATGGCTACACCTTC. The chain uses TRBV5-6 and TRBJ1-2, with a tentative D call TRBD1 (6 bases). The V end lost 4 bases, the J end lost 6 bases, and 16 bases lay between the germline ends. CDR1 and CDR2 from the germline V gene are SGHDT and YYEEEE. This CDR3 contains 14 residues. The whole variable domain, filled in from reference TRBV5-6 and TRBJ1-2, reads DAGVTQSPTHLIKTRGQQVTLRCSPKSGHDTVSWYQQALGQGPQFIFQYYEEEERQRGNFPDRFSGHQFPNYSSELNVNALLLGDSALYLCASSRGAKGDGYTFGSGTRLTVV.

V is TRBV29-1 and J is TRBJ2-5; 8 nucleotides match TRBD1. CDR1 and CDR2 (germline): SQVTM, ANQGSEA. The V and J ends lost 1 base and 6 bases, in that order; junction bases with no gene match: 4. The CDR3 totals 13 residues. CDR3 amino acids: CSVEGTGGKTQYF. CDR3 coding DNA: TGCAGCGTTGAAGGTACAGGGGGGAAGACCCAGTACTTC.

CDR3 protein: CASSHGQGWNEQFF. The CDR3 DNA follows: TGCGCCAGCAGCCACGGACAGGGTTGGAATGAGCAGTTCTTC. The chain recombines TRBV4-3 with TRBJ2-1; TRBD1 matches 8 bases. This CDR3 has 14 residues. Losses at the gene ends were 3 bases for V and 7 bases for J; bases not matched to a gene: 5. The germline gives CDR1 LGHNA, CDR2 YSLEER.

J is TRBJ2-3 and V is TRBV5-4, with 8 bases that match TRBD2. The CDR3 contains 15 residues. Losses at the gene ends were 4 bases for V and 0 bases for J; bases not matched to a gene: 4. The germline CDR1 and CDR2 sequences are SGHNT and YYREEE (reference sequence). The CDR3 is CASSQGLASTDTQYF. The CDR3 DNA is TGTGCCAGCAGCCAAGGACTAGCTAGCACAGATACGCAGTATTTT.

This clone was found once. V usage is TRBV19 and J usage is TRBJ1-2; D is unclear. Germline CDR1 reads LNHDA; CDR2 reads SQIVND (reference sequence). V was clipped by 5 bases and J by 4 bases, with 8 bases between them. The CDR3 is 12 amino acids. The CDR3 is CASSLVSYGYTF. CDR3 nucleotides: TGTGCCAGTAGTTTAGTTAGCTATGGCTACACCTTC.

The gene calls are TRBV13 and TRBJ2-1, with D perhaps TRBD1 (5 bases). CDR1 PRHDT and CDR2 FYEKMQ come from the germline V gene (reference sequence). Deletions cut 2 bases from V and 8 bases from J, with 16 bases between. The CDR3 has 15 residues. This CDR3 reads CASSLLDQGNDEQFF. The CDR3 DNA reads TGTGCCAGCAGCTTATTAGACCAGGGTAATGATGAGCAGTTCTTC.

The V and J genes are TRBV7-9 and TRBJ1-1; D is possibly TRBD1 (6 bases). Germline V gene sequence: CDR1 SEHNR, CDR2 FQNEAQ (reference sequence). CDR3 length: 15 amino acids. Trimming shortened V by 4 bases and J by 2 bases, and 14 bases separated the two germline ends. CDR3 sequence: CASSSPQGTNTEAFF. The CDR3 DNA reads TGTGCCAGCAGCTCACCACAGGGTACAAACACTGAAGCTTTCTTT.

The rearrangement uses TRBV9 and TRBJ2-1; 11 bases map to TRBD1. Germline assignment: CDR1 SGDLS and CDR2 YYNGEE. The CDR3 loop spans 16 amino acids. V lost 4 bases and J lost 6; bases outside the gene matches: 9. CDR3 sequence (DNA): TGTGCCAGCAGCACAAGTCGGGACAGGGGGGCCAATGAGCAGTTCTTC. It is translated as CASSTSRDRGANEQFF.

This chain joins TRBV11-2 and TRBJ1-1; a possible D gene is TRBD1 (6 bases). The CDR3 consists of 14 residues. Per the germline V gene, CDR1 is SGHAT and CDR2 is FQNNGV. The V gene lost 4 bases and the J gene lost 8 bases, with 17 bases spanning the gap. CDR3 DNA: TGTGCCAGCAGCTCTACCAGGGGAATCCTGGAAGCTTTCTTT. Amino acid sequence: CASSSTRGILEAFF.

The chain is built from TRBV15 and TRBJ1-4; TRBD1 matches 7 bases. J was trimmed by 4 bases and V by 5 bases; bases with no gene match: 16. Germline-derived CDR1 and CDR2 are LNHNV and YYDKDF (reference sequence). The CDR3 is made up of 18 amino acids. For the CDR3, the DNA is TGTGCCACCAGCTCATCGTTGCAACCGGGACAGATTAATGAAAAACTGTTTTTT. It codes for CATSSSLQPGQINEKLFF.

The chain has TRBV5-1 and TRBJ2-3; 8 bases are shared with TRBD2. The trim removed 4 bases at V and 4 bases at J, leaving 5 bases unmatched. The CDR3 extends over 14 amino acids. The V gene's germline CDR1 is SGHRS and CDR2 YFSETQ. The CDR3 nucleotides are TGCGCCAGCAGCCCTGGGACTAGGGCAGATACGCAGTATTTT. This sequence encodes CASSPGTRADTQYF.

The rearrangement joins TRBV3-1 (or the pseudogene TRBV3-2) to TRBJ1-1; no clear D. V gave up 2 bases and J gave up 8 bases, with 12 bases separating them. The CDR3 runs to 13 residues. Per the germline V gene, CDR1 is LGHDT and CDR2 is YNNKEL (reference sequence). The CDR3 DNA sequence: TGTGCCAGCAGCCAATCCCAAATTTCCGAAGCTTTCTTT. Protein product: CASSQSQISEAFF.

The chain combines TRBV5-1 with TRBJ2-7; the D gene is possibly TRBD1 (6 bases). The V and J ends lost 4 bases and 0 bases respectively, with 11 bases between them. The CDR3 spans 14 residues. From germline, CDR1 is SGHRS and CDR2 YFSETQ. CDR3 in amino acids: CASSLTDSSYEQYF. The CDR3 DNA follows: TGCGCCAGCAGCCTGACGGACAGCTCCTACGAGCAGTACTTC.

The rearrangement links TRBV30 to TRBJ2-3, with 12 bases lining up with TRBD2. CDR3 length: 16 amino acids. V lost 0 bases, J lost 6 bases, and 7 bases stayed unmatched. Germline loops: CDR1 GTSNPN, CDR2 SVGIG (reference sequence). The CDR3 reads CAWSVDLAGGLDTQYF. DNA for the CDR3: TGTGCCTGGAGTGTAGATCTAGCGGGGGGGCTGGATACGCAGTATTTT.

The chain carries TRBV29-1 and TRBJ1-3; the D is unclear. V gave up 1 base and J gave up 2 bases, with 15 bases separating them. The V gene's germline CDR1 is SQVTM and CDR2 ANQGSEA. CDR3 size: 16 residues. This CDR3 reads CSVEGDPGPAGNTIYF. The CDR3 DNA sequence: TGCAGCGTTGAAGGCGACCCGGGTCCTGCTGGAAACACCATATATTTT. Combining the CDR3 with reference TRBV29-1 and TRBJ1-3 gives the whole variable domain SAVISQKPSRDICQRGTSLTIQCQVDSQVTMMFWYRQQPGQSLTLIATANQGSEATYESGFVIDKFPISRPNLTFSTLTVSNMSPEDSSIYLCSVEGDPGPAGNTIYFGEGSWLTVV.

This chain joins TRBV7-2 and TRBJ1-6; D unresolved. Germline V gene sequence: CDR1 SGHTA, CDR2 FQGNSA. CDR3 size: 12 residues. Deletions cut 5 bases from V and 4 bases from J, with 3 bases between. The CDR3 protein is CASSPYNSPLHF. Written as DNA, the CDR3 is TGTGCCAGCAGCCCTTATAATTCACCCCTCCACTTT.

The rearrangement links TRBV3-1 (or the pseudogene TRBV3-2) to TRBJ2-5; 8 bases agree with TRBD2. The CDR3 contains 16 residues. Looked up from germline, CDR1 is LGHDT and CDR2 is YNNKEL (reference sequence). With V trimmed by 4 bases and J by 5 bases, 12 bases remained unmatched. CDR3 bases: TGTGCCAGCAGCCGATTAGCGGGGCCCGCGGGGGAGACCCAGTACTTC. It is translated as CASSRLAGPAGETQYF.

This chain joins TRBV30 and TRBJ1-5, with no clear D. The ends were cut back, 3 bases at V and 8 bases at J, with 17 bases in the middle. The CDR3 spans 14 residues. The germline V gene has CDR1 GTSNPN and CDR2 SVGIG (reference sequence). CDR3 sequence (DNA): TGTGCCTGGAGCGGGATTACGGAGAGAGAGCCCCAGCATTTT. Protein: CAWSGITEREPQHF.

The chain joins TRBV5-1 to TRBJ2-1, with TRBD2 matching over 10 bases. Germline loops: CDR1 SGHRS, CDR2 YFSETQ. J was trimmed by 4 bases and V by 1 base; bases with no gene match: 2. This CDR3 is 15 amino acids long. The CDR3 protein is CASSLSGGEYNEQFF. CDR3 sequence (DNA): TGCGCCAGCAGCTTGAGCGGGGGGGAGTACAATGAGCAGTTCTTC.

This clone was picked up one time. This chain connects TRBV24-1 to TRBJ1-2, with TRBD1 matching over 8 bases. Germline CDR1 and CDR2: KGHDR and SFDVKD. The CDR3 length is 11 residues. After removal of 5 bases from V and 10 bases from J, the junction contained 2 bases not matched to a gene. The CDR3 sequence is CATSAGQAYTF. CDR3 nucleotides: TGTGCCACCAGTGCGGGACAGGCCTACACCTTC.